The rows below give T cell receptor beta chains drawn from one sample of a study of CD8+ T cells in alopecia areata. Profiling relied on immunoSEQ multiplex PCR, and the TCRdb table lists in-frame clones only, not all of them. In the table there are approximately 43,000 clones, just over 65% of which are singletons. This sample comprised CD8+ T cells sorted from blood, obtained at week 4, from a patient treated with tofacitinib. The receptors were sampled from a human donor with alopecia areata. The CDR3 runs from the conserved cysteine through the conserved F or W. A D gene is named only where the DNA matches it firmly. Rows may omit the clone size; those that give it use once, few, many or a size class.

j_gene | abundance | v_gene | d_gene | CDR3aa | CDR3nt
TRBJ2-1 | - | TRBV5-1 | - | CASSLLGYNEQFF | TGCGCCAGCAGCTTGCTGGGCTACAATGAGCAGTTCTTC
TRBJ2-7 | few | TRBV4-1 | - | CASSQVPPSYEQYF | TGCGCCAGCAGCCAAGTCCCCCCCTCCTACGAGCAGTACTTC
TRBJ2-7 | - | TRBV29-1 | - | CSVEDGSSYEQYF | TGCAGCGTTGAAGACGGGAGCTCCTACGAGCAGTACTTC
TRBJ1-3 | - | TRBV29-1 | TRBD1 | CSVAGRDSFSGNTIYF | TGCAGCGTTGCAGGCCGGGACAGCTTCTCTGGAAACACCATATATTTT
TRBJ2-2 | - | TRBV5-1 | - | CASSYTSRELFF | TGCGCCAGCAGTTACACTTCCCGGGAGCTGTTTTTT
TRBJ1-2 | few | TRBV4-3 | - | CASSQEKVSDYGYTF | TGCGCCAGCAGCCAAGAAAAGGTGTCGGACTATGGCTACACCTTC
TRBJ2-1 | - | TRBV6-5 | - | CASSFTGNEQFF | TGTGCCAGCAGCTTCACCGGGAATGAGCAGTTCTTC
TRBJ2-5 | - | TRBV27 | TRBD2 | CASSLRTSGVGETQYF | TGTGCCAGCAGTCTACGGACTAGCGGGGTCGGAGAGACCCAGTACTTC
TRBJ1-1 | - | TRBV5-1 | TRBD1 | CASSLGDRELDEAFF | TGCGCCAGCAGCTTGGGGGACAGGGAGTTGGATGAAGCTTTCTTT
TRBJ1-2 | - | TRBV30 | - | CAWSVQGDGYTF | TGTGCCTGGAGTGTACAGGGTGATGGCTACACCTTC
TRBJ2-6 | once | TRBV5-4 | - | CASSLVSGPSGANVLTF | TGTGCCAGCAGCTTGGTTTCAGGCCCATCTGGGGCCAACGTCCTGACTTTC
TRBJ1-4 | few | TRBV4-3 | - | CASSPTFATNEKLFF | TGCGCCAGCAGCCCGACATTTGCAACTAATGAAAAACTGTTTTTT
TRBJ2-1 | - | TRBV28 | TRBD2 | CASSLYASGGASWHEQFF | TGTGCCAGCAGTTTATATGCTAGCGGGGGAGCTAGTTGGCATGAGCAGTTCTTC
TRBJ1-1 | - | TRBV7-9 | - | CASTPTEGVWNTEAFF | TGTGCCAGCACCCCTACAGAGGGGGTGTGGAACACTGAAGCTTTCTTT
TRBJ2-7 | few | TRBV12-5 | - | CASGLRVRDEQYF | TGTGCTAGTGGTTTGAGGGTTCGAGACGAGCAGTACTTC
TRBJ2-3 | few | TRBV6-1 | TRBD2 | CASSGTSGADTQYF | TGTGCCAGCAGCGGGACTAGCGGGGCAGATACGCAGTATTTT
TRBJ2-1 | - | TRBV5-6 | - | CASSLASNEQFF | TGTGCCAGCAGCTTGGCGAGTAATGAGCAGTTCTTC
TRBJ2-7 | - | TRBV4-1 | - | CASSQIQGTYEQYF | TGCGCCAGCAGCCAAATCCAGGGGACCTACGAGCAGTACTTC
TRBJ2-4 | few | TRBV10-2 | - | CASSGSWSRGKNIQYF | TGCGCCAGCAGTGGATCCTGGTCCCGGGGGAAAAACATTCAGTACTTC
TRBJ1-1 | - | TRBV7-9 | - | CASQDSSRAEAFF | TGTGCCAGTCAGGACAGCTCTCGGGCTGAAGCTTTCTTT
TRBJ2-7 | - | TRBV30 | - | CAWNYIGGEQYF | TGTGCCTGGAATTATATAGGGGGCGAGCAGTACTTC
TRBJ2-7 | - | TRBV29-1 | - | CSARTDSYEQYF | TGCAGCGCCCGGACAGACTCCTACGAGCAGTACTTC
TRBJ1-5 | - | TRBV27 | - | CASSLSSSSNQPQHF | TGTGCCAGCAGTTTATCGAGCAGTAGCAATCAGCCCCAGCATTTT
TRBJ2-6 | - | TRBV9 | - | CASSAGEGANVLTF | TGTGCCAGCAGCGCCGGGGAAGGGGCCAACGTCCTGACTTTC
TRBJ2-7 | - | TRBV6-5 | - | CASTEPTKSNEQYF | TGTGCCAGCACCGAGCCCACGAAATCCAACGAGCAGTACTTC
TRBJ2-7 | - | TRBV10-2 | - | CASADTSGGYEQYF | TGCGCCAGCGCAGACACCTCGGGTGGGTACGAGCAGTACTTC
TRBJ1-5 | few | TRBV30 | - | CAWTMGEGQPQHF | TGTGCCTGGACTATGGGAGAGGGGCAGCCCCAGCATTTT
TRBJ2-7 | - | TRBV27 | - | CASSLSVTTFYEQYF | TGTGCCAGCAGTTTGTCCGTCACGACCTTCTACGAGCAGTACTTC
TRBJ1-2 | - | TRBV29-1 | - | CSAGEGYGYTF | TGCAGCGCCGGAGAGGGCTATGGCTACACCTTC
TRBJ2-2 | - | TRBV7-8 | - | CASSPHPGPGELFF | TGTGCCAGCAGCCCCCACCCAGGGCCCGGGGAGCTGTTTTTT
TRBJ1-2 | - | TRBV29-1 | - | CSVEVAGPPANYGYTF | TGCAGCGTTGAGGTGGCAGGGCCACCAGCTAACTATGGCTACACCTTC
TRBJ2-3 | few | TRBV9 | - | CASSPGPTDTQYF | TGTGCCAGCAGCCCGGGACCCACCGATACGCAGTATTTT
TRBJ1-6 | - | TRBV28 | - | CASSIVNSPLHF | TGTGCCAGCAGTATCGTCAATTCACCCCTCCACTTT
TRBJ1-4 | - | TRBV13 | TRBD1 | CATRQGGEKLFF | TGTGCCACGCGACAGGGCGGGGAAAAACTGTTTTTT
TRBJ2-7 | - | TRBV5-1 | TRBD1 | CASSKGQGLYEQYF | TGCGCCAGCAGCAAAGGACAGGGTCTTTACGAGCAGTACTTC
TRBJ2-7 | - | TRBV7-6 | - | CASSASHSGYEQYF | TGTGCCAGCAGCGCTAGCCATAGCGGCTACGAGCAGTACTTC
TRBJ2-7 | - | TRBV7-2 | - | CASSPGGYEQYF | TGTGCCAGCAGCCCAGGGGGGTACGAGCAGTACTTC
TRBJ1-2 | - | TRBV9 | - | CASNQGGSYGYTF | TGTGCCAGCAATCAAGGGGGGTCCTATGGCTACACCTTC
TRBJ1-6 | - | TRBV4-3 | - | CASSQDLSANSPLHF | TGCGCCAGCAGCCAAGACCTTTCCGCCAATTCACCCCTCCACTTT
TRBJ2-7 | few | TRBV29-1 | - | CSVGLSGREDEQYF | TGCAGCGTTGGTTTATCGGGCAGGGAAGACGAGCAGTACTTC
TRBJ2-1 | - | TRBV7-6 | - | CASSGRTTEKYNEQFF | TGTGCCAGCAGCGGCCGAACGACAGAGAAGTACAATGAGCAGTTCTTC